The 19 T cell receptor beta chains below come from one sample, sequenced in a study of cytomegalovirus exposure and HLA in healthy donors. Primers for the PCR totalled 60 Vbeta and 13 Jbeta. Profiled with immunoSEQ multiplex PCR; TCRdb holds only in-frame clones, not every one. The table records about 110,000 clones, approximately 74% of them present only once. Sequences were obtained from PBMCs. The receptors originated from a middle-aged woman in good health and CMV-seropositive.

The chain joins TRBV7-3 to TRBJ2-2, with TRBD2 matching over 14 bases. Germline-derived CDR1 and CDR2 are SGHTA and FQGTGA. This CDR3 is 17 amino acids long. Germline trimming cut 0 bases from V and 4 bases from J; bases unmatched to any gene: 1. This CDR3 is CASSLTGTSGSTGELFF. CDR3 in DNA: TGTGCCAGCAGCTTAACCGGGACTAGCGGGAGCACCGGGGAGCTGTTTTTT.

The chain recombines TRBV7-8 with TRBJ1-2, with 9 bases that match TRBD1. V trimming: 5 bases; J trimming: 7 bases; junction bases outside the gene matches: 11. Germline values: CDR1 SGHVS, CDR2 FQNEAQ. The CDR3 is 15 amino acids. The CDR3 DNA follows: TGTGCCAGCAGCGGGACAGGGAAGAGGGGAGGTGGCTACACCTTC. Translated: CASSGTGKRGGGYTF.

V is TRBV5-1 and J is TRBJ2-3; 8 bases match TRBD2. CDR3 length: 16 residues. V lost 0 bases, J lost 1 base, and 4 bases stayed unmatched. The germline gives CDR1 SGHRS, CDR2 YFSETQ. The CDR3 loop reads CASSLEGRGGTDTQYF. The CDR3 DNA is TGCGCCAGCAGCTTGGAAGGGCGGGGGGGCACAGATACGCAGTATTTT.

This clone occurred a few times. This chain uses TRBV5-1 with TRBJ1-2, with a weak D call TRBD1 (6 bases). V was pared by 0 bases and J by 4 bases, with 16 bases between. The CDR3 runs 16 residues. Germline-derived CDR1 and CDR2 are SGHRS and YFSETQ. CDR3 residues: CASSLASGGGVYGYTF. The CDR3 DNA reads as TGCGCCAGCAGCTTGGCATCGGGGGGGGGCGTCTATGGCTACACCTTC.

This chain uses TRBV19 with TRBJ2-3, with D perhaps TRBD2 (7 bases). Looked up from germline, CDR1 is LNHDA and CDR2 is SQIVND (reference sequence). This CDR3 has 16 residues. Trimming stripped 4 bases from V and 4 bases from J, with 18 bases between. CDR3 DNA: TGTGCCAGTAGTAGTCGGGGGTGGGAGGGGGCAGATACGCAGTATTTT. Protein product: CASSSRGWEGADTQYF.

The chain employs TRBV5-4 and TRBJ2-3, with 8 nucleotides matching TRBD1. V dropped 4 bases and J dropped 1; count of bases not matched to a gene: 8. The CDR3 consists of 16 residues. Germline-derived CDR1 and CDR2 are SGHNT and YYREEE (reference sequence). The CDR3 loop is CASSVGQVKGTDTQYF. In DNA, the CDR3 is TGTGCCAGCAGCGTGGGACAGGTAAAAGGCACAGATACGCAGTATTTT.

This chain joins TRBV19 and TRBJ2-1; TRBD2 matches 10 bases. Trimming cost V 4 bases and J 6 bases; bases outside gene matches: 6. The CDR3 is 15 amino acids. Germline lookup yields CDR1 LNHDA and CDR2 SQIVND (reference sequence). The CDR3 DNA follows: TGTGCCAGTAGTAAGCGGGAGGGCCGTGGCAATGAGCAGTTCTTC. The encoded protein is CASSKREGRGNEQFF.

This CDR3 is CASSHIPPGNTEAFF. Written as DNA, the CDR3 is TGTGCCAGCAGCCATATCCCGCCAGGGAACACTGAAGCTTTCTTT. The chain combines TRBV7-9 with TRBJ1-1; no reliable D call. Trimming removed 5 bases from V and 1 base from J, with 14 bases in between. This CDR3 comprises 15 residues. Per germline, CDR1 SEHNR and CDR2 FQNEAQ (reference sequence).

V gene TRBV7-8 combines with J gene TRBJ2-1, with 7 bases matching TRBD1. This CDR3 contains 15 residues. V was pared by 1 base and J by 7 bases, with 7 bases of the junction left unmatched. CDR1 and CDR2 from the germline V gene are SGHVS and FQNEAQ. Written as DNA, the CDR3 is TGTGCCAGCAGCTTAGTGACAGGGTCGAGGAATGAGCAGTTCTTC. Residues: CASSLVTGSRNEQFF.

There are a few counts of this clone. The rearrangement uses TRBV7-9 and TRBJ1-1; no reliable D call. There are 13 residues in the CDR3. V was trimmed by 5 bases and J by 2 bases, leaving 9 bases between them. The germline V gene encodes CDR1 SEHNR and CDR2 FQNEAQ (reference sequence). CDR3 sequence reads: CASSIDTNTEAFF. DNA of the CDR3: TGTGCCAGCAGCATCGACACTAACACTGAAGCTTTCTTT.

This chain links TRBV6-5 with TRBJ2-1, with D perhaps matching TRBD1 (7 bases). The CDR3 runs to 15 residues. Trimming shortened V by 11 bases and J by 2 bases, and 19 bases separated the two germline ends. Germline CDR1 MNHEY, CDR2 SVGAGI. CDR3 loop: CASRPGGGTYNEQFF. The CDR3 DNA sequence: TGTGCCTCTAGGCCCGGAGGGGGCACCTACAATGAGCAGTTCTTC.

The V gene is TRBV7-9, the J gene TRBJ2-7, with unresolved D. The CDR3 has 15 residues. V was shortened by 5 bases and J by 0 bases, with 14 bases between the two germline ends. Germline V gene sequence: CDR1 SEHNR, CDR2 FQNEAQ (reference sequence). The DNA for the CDR3 is TGTGCCAGCAGCCTGGGCCCTTCCCTCTCCTACGAGCAGTACTTC. This translates into CASSLGPSLSYEQYF.

The chain employs TRBV6-1 and TRBJ1-5; 7 nucleotides agree with TRBD1. With 4 bases clipped from V and 2 bases from J, the junction kept 5 bases outside the gene matches. The germline gives CDR1 MNHNS, CDR2 SASEGT. The CDR3 spans 15 residues. The CDR3 sequence: CASSVTGSGNQPQHF. The CDR3, as DNA: TGTGCCAGCAGTGTGACAGGGTCAGGCAATCAGCCCCAGCATTTT.

V and J are TRBV7-6 and TRBJ1-1; the D is unclear. V shed 5 bases and J shed 5 bases, with 21 bases lying between them. The germline V gene has CDR1 SGHVS and CDR2 FNYEAQ. CDR3 length: 16 amino acids. CDR3 DNA sequence: TGTGCCAGCAGCCAACTCGCCCCATCCTCAGGTACTGAAGCTTTCTTT. Amino acid sequence: CASSQLAPSSGTEAFF.

The chain combines TRBV7-6 with TRBJ2-7; 8 bases are a match to TRBD1. Trimming cost V 9 bases and J 3 bases; bases outside gene matches: 7. The length of the CDR3 is 13 residues. Germline-derived CDR1 and CDR2 are SGHVS and FNYEAQ. CDR3: CARADRVDYEQYF. Here the CDR3 DNA reads TGTGCCAGAGCGGACAGGGTAGACTACGAGCAGTACTTC.

This chain joins TRBV7-3 and TRBJ2-3; D not resolved. This CDR3 comprises 15 residues. Germline CDR1 reads SGHTA; CDR2 reads FQGTGA. The V and J ends lost 3 bases and 0 bases respectively, with 10 bases between them. CDR3 protein: CASSFQATSTDTQYF. Here the CDR3 DNA reads TGTGCCAGCAGCTTCCAGGCTACTAGCACAGATACGCAGTATTTT.

The chain recombines TRBV6-1 with TRBJ1-2, with D possibly TRBD1 on 5 matching bases. Trimming stripped 0 bases from V and 0 bases from J, with 14 bases between. The CDR3 covers 17 residues. In germline, CDR1 is MNHNS, CDR2 SASEGT. CDR3 nucleotides: TGTGCCAGCAGTGAAGCGACAGAAGTCCCCGCTAACTATGGCTACACCTTC. Protein: CASSEATEVPANYGYTF.

V is TRBV28 and J is TRBJ1-2, with TRBD1 identical over 8 bases. The CDR3 runs 18 residues. The junction had 18 bases not matched to a gene; V was cut back by 2 bases and J by 7 bases. Germline CDR1 MDHEN, CDR2 SYDVKM. The CDR3 reads CASSLRMGSFIRGLGYTF. In DNA form, the CDR3 reads TGTGCCAGCAGTTTAAGAATGGGGTCGTTTATCAGGGGGCTTGGCTACACCTTC.

V and J are TRBV5-6 and TRBJ1-5, with D maybe TRBD1 (6 bases). Trimming stripped 0 bases from V and 6 bases from J, with 10 bases between. CDR3 length: 14 residues. Germline values: CDR1 SGHDT, CDR2 YYEEEE. CDR3 residues: CASSLGQVGQPQHF. The DNA of the CDR3 is TGTGCCAGCAGCTTGGGACAGGTGGGTCAGCCCCAGCATTTT.